A selection of T cell receptor beta chains follows, all from one sample in a study of a mutant IDH1 vaccine in newly diagnosed glioma. The data were produced by immunoSEQ multiplex PCR, yet TCRdb's version contains in-frame clones alone and is incomplete. The table includes fewer than 35,000 clones, roughly 82% detected once. The antigens for these receptors are not known. Material: PBMCs, obtained from a glioma patient whose treatment included an IDH1 peptide vaccine. These receptors all come from a middle-aged man with glioma. Each CDR3 is given with its conserved first and last residue. A D gene is named only where the DNA matches it firmly. Only part of the rows carry a size: once, few, many, or a class if the clone is expanded.

D gene | clone size | J gene | V gene | CDR3 DNA | CDR3 protein
TRBD1 | - | TRBJ2-2 | TRBV28 | TGTGCCAGCAAAGACAGGGTGGGCGGGGAGCTGTTTTTT | CASKDRVGGELFF
- | once | TRBJ2-3 | TRBV4-3 | TGCGCCAGCAGCCAAGATGGGCGCCCTAGCCTTGGGGATACGCAGTATTTT | CASSQDGRPSLGDTQYF
- | - | TRBJ1-1 | TRBV28 | TGTGCCAGCAGCCAGAGAAACACTGAAGCTTTCTTT | CASSQRNTEAFF
- | few | TRBJ2-2 | TRBV27 | TGTGCCACTAGGGCGGGGAACACCGGGGAGCTGTTTTTT | CATRAGNTGELFF
- | - | TRBJ2-1 | TRBV7-2 | TGTGCCAGCAGCTTTAAAGGCTACAATGAGCAGTTCTTC | CASSFKGYNEQFF
- | once | TRBJ1-4 | TRBV15 | TGTGCCACCAGCCCCCCCCGTGGTGAAAAACTGTTTTTT | CATSPPRGEKLFF
- | - | TRBJ1-1 | TRBV7-8 | TGTGCCAGCAGCTTAGGGGGTAATCCTCCGGCTTTCTTT | CASSLGGNPPAFF
- | - | TRBJ2-6 | TRBV6-5 | TGTGCCAGCAAAGCGGCTCCTGGGGCCAACGTCCTGACTTTC | CASKAAPGANVLTF
- | - | TRBJ1-5 | TRBV6-6 | TGTGCCAGCAGCCAACGACAGGGCAATCAGCCCCAGCATTTT | CASSQRQGNQPQHF
- | - | TRBJ1-1 | TRBV25-1 | TGTGCCAGCAGTGGCCCGACAGGTATCGACACTGAAGCTTTCTTT | CASSGPTGIDTEAFF
TRBD1 | - | TRBJ1-2 | TRBV25-1 | TGTGCCAGCAGTATGGACAGGGATTCTAACTATGGCTACACCTTC | CASSMDRDSNYGYTF
TRBD1 | once | TRBJ1-2 | TRBV2 | TGTGCCAGCAGTGCGGGGCCAGGGGGCGATGGCTACACCTTC | CASSAGPGGDGYTF
TRBD1 | - | TRBJ2-7 | TRBV5-6 | TGTGCCAGCAGCTTGGTAGGATCGGGACAGCATTACGAGCAGTACTTC | CASSLVGSGQHYEQYF
- | - | TRBJ2-5 | TRBV2 | TGTGCCAGCCAGGGGGGAAGGGTCGGAGAGACCCAGTACTTC | CASQGGRVGETQYF
TRBD1 | - | TRBJ1-5 | TRBV29-1 | TGCAGCGCCGGGGACAGCGGTCAGCCCCAGCATTTT | CSAGDSGQPQHF
- | - | TRBJ1-2 | TRBV4-1 | TGCGCCAGCAGCCAAGAACCAGGCAGTATCTTTGGCTACACCTTC | CASSQEPGSIFGYTF
- | - | TRBJ1-4 | TRBV5-4 | TGTGCCAGCAGCTCGAATTTTAATGAAAAACTGTTTTTT | CASSSNFNEKLFF
- | - | TRBJ1-5 | TRBV6-5 | TGTGCCAGCAGTTATGGGCAGGGCAATCAGCCCCAGCATTTT | CASSYGQGNQPQHF
- | once | TRBJ1-4 | TRBV14 | TGTGCCAGCAGCCACGGCCCGGGGCATGAAAAACTGTTTTTT | CASSHGPGHEKLFF
TRBD2 | - | TRBJ2-2 | TRBV7-2 | TGTGCCAGCAGCTTAGTGCCTAGCGGGGGATCCGGGGAGCTGTTTTTT | CASSLVPSGGSGELFF
- | - | TRBJ2-5 | TRBV5-4 | TGTGCCAGCAGCTTGGGGTATCAAGAGACCCAGTACTTC | CASSLGYQETQYF
- | - | TRBJ2-2 | TRBV6-4 | TGTGCCAGCAGTGACTCTAAGACCACCGGGGAGCTGTTTTTT | CASSDSKTTGELFF
- | - | TRBJ1-4 | TRBV2 | TGTGCCAGCATACTCCCGGGGAATGAAAAACTGTTTTTT | CASILPGNEKLFF
- | - | TRBJ1-2 | TRBV7-9 | TGTGCCAGCAGCCCGGATGGAGAGAACTATGGCTACACCTTC | CASSPDGENYGYTF